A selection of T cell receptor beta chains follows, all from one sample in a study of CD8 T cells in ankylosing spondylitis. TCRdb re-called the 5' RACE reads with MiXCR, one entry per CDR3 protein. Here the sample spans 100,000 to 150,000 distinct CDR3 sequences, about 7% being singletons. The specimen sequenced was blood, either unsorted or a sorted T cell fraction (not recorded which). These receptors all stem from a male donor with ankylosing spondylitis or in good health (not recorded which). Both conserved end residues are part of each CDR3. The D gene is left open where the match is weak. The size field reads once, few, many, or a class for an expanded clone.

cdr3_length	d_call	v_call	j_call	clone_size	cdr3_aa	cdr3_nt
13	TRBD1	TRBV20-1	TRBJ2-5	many	CSVSGQGGETQYF	TGCAGTGTCTCGGGACAGGGAGGAGAGACCCAGTACTTC
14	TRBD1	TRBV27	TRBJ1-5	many	CASRATGENQPQHF	TGTGCCAGCAGAGCGACAGGGGAAAATCAGCCCCAGCATTTT
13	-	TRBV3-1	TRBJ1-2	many	CASSQEYHLSYTF	TGTGCCAGCAGCCAAGAGTACCACCTGAGCTACACCTTC
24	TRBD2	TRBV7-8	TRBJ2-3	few	CASSRGPGHRNKIAGGPGTDTQYF	TGTGCCAGCAGCAGAGGTCCGGGACATAGAAACAAAATAGCGGGAGGGCCCGGCACAGATACGCAGTATTTT
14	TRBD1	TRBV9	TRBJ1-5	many	CASSVTGGYQPQHF	TGTGCCAGCAGCGTGACAGGGGGGTATCAGCCCCAGCATTTT
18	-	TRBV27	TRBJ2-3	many	CASSLTAYRGLSTDTQYF	TGTGCCAGCAGTCTCACTGCCTATCGGGGGCTAAGCACAGATACGCAGTATTTT
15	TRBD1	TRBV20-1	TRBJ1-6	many	CSAKRQGAGNSPLHF	TGCAGTGCTAAAAGACAGGGGGCTGGGAATTCACCCCTCCACTTT
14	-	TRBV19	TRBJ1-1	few	CASSIRRENTEAFF	TGTGCCAGTAGTATTAGGCGGGAGAACACTGAAGCTTTCTTT
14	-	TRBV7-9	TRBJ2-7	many	CASSLGRDLYEQYF	TGTGCCAGCAGCTTAGGCCGCGACCTCTACGAGCAGTACTTC
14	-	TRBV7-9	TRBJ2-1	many	CASSALVGYNEQFF	TGTGCCAGCAGCGCACTAGTAGGGTACAATGAGCAGTTCTTC
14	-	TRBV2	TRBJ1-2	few	CASSEGISSYGYTF	TGTGCCAGCAGTGAGGGAATCAGTAGCTATGGCTACACCTTC
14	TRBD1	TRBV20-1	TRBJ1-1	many	CSAPGQGAITEAFF	TGCAGTGCCCCTGGACAGGGGGCAATCACTGAAGCTTTCTTT
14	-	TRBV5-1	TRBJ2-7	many	CASSSGLTGGEQYF	TGCGCCAGCAGCTCGGGACTGACCGGGGGCGAGCAGTACTTC